The 28 T cell receptor beta chains below all came from one sample that was sequenced in a study of blood T cell repertoires in COVID-19. Profiled with immunoSEQ multiplex PCR; TCRdb holds only in-frame clones, not every one. The sample holds more than 200,000 clones, approximately 81% seen once. The sample consisted of peripheral blood. All receptors derive from a woman older than 75 with COVID-19, enrolled during active disease.

J is TRBJ2-6 and V is TRBV7-2; 8 bases match TRBD2. The junction had 14 bases not matched to a gene; V was cut back by 2 bases and J by 5 bases. The CDR3 totals 19 residues. CDR1 and CDR2 (germline): SGHTA, FQGNSA. CDR3 residues: CASSLSRGGSDLRANVLTF. The CDR3 DNA reads as TGTGCCAGCAGCTTATCCCGGGGGGGGTCAGACTTAAGGGCCAACGTCCTGACTTTC.

The rearrangement links TRBV2 to TRBJ1-2; D is unclear. V was trimmed by 1 base and J by 8 bases, leaving 20 bases between them. The CDR3 is 16 residues long. Germline CDR1 reads SNHLY; CDR2 reads FYNNEI. The CDR3 region is CASSEGEPKGRRGYTF. The DNA of the CDR3 is TGTGCCAGCAGTGAAGGAGAACCGAAAGGGAGAAGAGGCTACACCTTC.

The chain uses TRBV18 and TRBJ1-6; D remains ambiguous. The V gene's germline CDR1 is KGHSH and CDR2 LQKENI. This CDR3 is built from 14 residues. Trimming removed 4 bases at V and 7 bases at J, with 11 bases between. The CDR3 DNA is TGTGCCAGCTCACAGGATAGAGGCAATTCACCCCTCCACTTT. Translated, it gives CASSQDRGNSPLHF.

This clone was detected only a few times. The chain links TRBV9 to TRBJ2-5; 13 bases fit TRBD2. The CDR3 spans 16 residues. Germline-derived CDR1 and CDR2 are SGDLS and YYNGEE. With V trimmed by 4 bases and J by 5 bases, 8 bases remained unmatched. The CDR3 spells CASSTSGGAFVETQYF. CDR3 nucleotides: TGTGCCAGCAGCACTAGCGGGGGGGCCTTCGTGGAGACCCAGTACTTC.

This sequence joins TRBV18 and TRBJ1-4; 8 bases fit TRBD1. This CDR3 region has 13 residues. Germline V gene sequence: CDR1 KGHSH, CDR2 LQKENI. V was pared by 3 bases and J by 6 bases, with 0 bases of the junction left unmatched. The CDR3 protein is CASSPGQDEKLFF. The CDR3 nucleotides read TGTGCCAGCTCACCGGGACAGGATGAAAAACTGTTTTTT.

The chain links TRBV27 to TRBJ2-1; 8 bases fit TRBD1. The trim removed 6 bases at V and 11 bases at J, leaving 12 bases unmatched. Germline V gene lookup returns CDR1 MNHEY and CDR2 SMNVEV (reference sequence). The CDR3 length is 14 residues. The CDR3 coding sequence is TGTGCCAGCAGCCTAGATCGGACAGGGCGTAAGCAGTTCTTC. It encodes CASSLDRTGRKQFF.

The chain carries TRBV6-5 and TRBJ1-1; 8 bases agree with TRBD1. This CDR3 region has 16 residues. Germline V gene sequence: CDR1 MNHEY, CDR2 SVGAGI. V was clipped by 2 bases and J by 1 base; unmatched bases: 6. Written as DNA, the CDR3 is TGTGCCAGCAGTTACCCGACCGGGACAGGGAACACTGAAGCTTTCTTT. Protein: CASSYPTGTGNTEAFF.

This clone was observed a handful of times. The chain employs TRBV29-1 and TRBJ2-7; TRBD1 agrees at 8 bases. The CDR3 totals 14 residues. Unmatched junction bases numbered 8, after V lost 4 bases and J lost 3 bases. Germline V gene data show CDR1 as SQVTM and CDR2 as ANQGSEA. The CDR3 nucleotides read TGCAGCGTTGCCAGGGCAGGGGGCAACTACGAGCAGTACTTC. It translates to CSVARAGGNYEQYF.

The V gene is TRBV5-1, the J gene TRBJ1-1; 7 nucleotides align to TRBD1. Looked up from germline, CDR1 is SGHRS and CDR2 is YFSETQ. The CDR3 is made up of 13 amino acids. Trimming removed 3 bases from V and 7 bases from J; junction bases left unmatched: 6. The CDR3 loop is CASSWGDRDEAFF. Here the CDR3 DNA reads TGCGCCAGCAGCTGGGGAGACAGGGATGAAGCTTTCTTT. Full variable domain (remainder filled in from reference TRBV5-1 and TRBJ1-1): KAGVTQTPRYLIKTRGQQVTLSCSPISGHRSVSWYQQTPGQGLQFLFEYFSETQRNKGNFPGRFSGRQFSNSRSEMNVSTLELGDSALYLCASSWGDRDEAFFGQGTRLTVV.

V is TRBV14 and J is TRBJ2-7; D call uncertain. With 4 bases removed from V and 12 bases from J, the gap between germline ends came to 22 bases. The CDR3 contains 14 residues. Germline CDR1 reads SGHDN; CDR2 reads FVKESK. The CDR3 DNA sequence: TGTGCCAGCAGCCGGGCCCGTCTGGGCCTCCATAGGTACGTC. As protein: CASSRARLGLHRYV.

V is TRBV19 and J is TRBJ2-7, with 9 positions matching TRBD1. CDR1 LNHDA and CDR2 SQIVND come from the germline V gene (reference sequence). With V trimmed by 8 bases and J by 0 bases, 5 bases remained unmatched. The CDR3 runs to 14 residues. CDR3 DNA sequence: TGTGCCAGTCCGGACAGGGGACCCTCCTACGAGCAGTACGTC. Amino acids: CASPDRGPSYEQYV.

This chain uses TRBV28 with TRBJ1-6, with D perhaps TRBD1 (6 bases). V shed 8 bases and J shed 5 bases, with 10 bases lying between them. The CDR3 covers 13 residues. Per germline, CDR1 MDHEN and CDR2 SYDVKM. The CDR3 spells CASYPGDNSPLHF. The CDR3 bases are TGTGCCAGCTACCCAGGGGATAATTCACCCCTCCACTTT. Together with reference TRBV28 and TRBJ1-6, the CDR3 gives the full variable domain: DVKVTQSSRYLVKRTGEKVFLECVQDMDHENMFWYRQDPGLGLRLIYFSYDVKMKEKGDIPEGYSVSREKKERFSLILESASTNQTSMYLCASYPGDNSPLHFGNGTRLTVT.

The chain employs TRBV4-1 and TRBJ2-3; D is perhaps TRBD2 (6 bases). Trimming stripped 1 base from V and 0 bases from J, with 14 bases between. Germline CDR1 and CDR2: MGHRA and YSYEKL. The CDR3 contains 17 residues. The CDR3 DNA reads TGCGCCAGCAGCCAAGGGCTGGGGGGTATTAGCACAGATACGCAGTATTTT. Translation gives CASSQGLGGISTDTQYF.

The chain links TRBV7-2 to TRBJ2-3; 7 bases match TRBD2. Germline-derived CDR1 and CDR2 are SGHTA and FQGNSA. This CDR3 has 16 residues. V trimming: 2 bases; J trimming: 2 bases; junction bases outside the gene matches: 7. CDR3 region: CASSLPPGRTTDTQYF. CDR3 coding DNA: TGTGCCAGCAGCTTACCCCCCGGGAGGACCACAGATACGCAGTATTTT.

The chain uses TRBV7-2 and TRBJ2-7; D is perhaps TRBD2 (5 bases). Germline CDR1 and CDR2: SGHTA and FQGNSA. The CDR3 runs 16 residues. V lost 0 bases to trimming and J lost 6 bases, with 18 bases between them. CDR3 sequence reads: CASSLAVRAGPGEQYF. The CDR3 coding sequence is TGTGCCAGCAGCTTAGCCGTGAGGGCTGGCCCTGGCGAGCAGTACTTC.

The J gene is TRBJ2-3, the V gene TRBV5-1, with 7 positions matching TRBD2. Germline V gene sequence: CDR1 SGHRS, CDR2 YFSETQ. This CDR3 region has 15 residues. With V trimmed by 0 bases and J by 5 bases, 6 bases remained unmatched. The CDR3 spells CASSLASGDIDTQYF. The DNA of the CDR3 is TGCGCCAGCAGCTTGGCGAGCGGGGATATAGATACGCAGTATTTT.

The V and J genes are TRBV6-4 and TRBJ1-5; 8 bases map to TRBD1. This CDR3 comprises 15 residues. The V gene's germline CDR1 is MRHNA and CDR2 SNTAGT. With V trimmed by 7 bases and J by 1 base, 6 bases remained unmatched. The CDR3 bases are TGTGCCAGCAACCGGACAGGGTCCAGCAATCAGCCCCAGCATTTT. Residues: CASNRTGSSNQPQHF.

The chain uses TRBV4-1 and TRBJ1-5; no clear D. The CDR3 has 15 amino acids. The V end was cut by 1 base, the J end by 6 bases, with 13 bases between. Per germline, CDR1 MGHRA and CDR2 YSYEKL. CDR3 sequence reads: CASSQGVVSAQPQHF. Here the CDR3 DNA reads TGCGCCAGCAGCCAAGGGGTCGTCAGCGCTCAGCCCCAGCATTTT.

The rearrangement uses TRBV11-3 and TRBJ2-3; TRBD2 agrees at 11 bases. Per germline, CDR1 SGHNT and CDR2 YENEEA. The V gene end was trimmed by 5 bases and the J gene end by 0 bases; junction bases not matched to a gene: 7. This CDR3 has 17 amino acids. The CDR3: CASSPGTSGASTDTQYF. The CDR3 DNA follows: TGTGCCAGCAGCCCCGGGACTAGCGGAGCTAGCACAGATACGCAGTATTTT.

The CDR3: CASSPRTDGYTF. The CDR3 DNA reads TGTGCCAGCAGCCCCCGGACAGATGGCTACACCTTC. V and J are TRBV7-2 and TRBJ1-2; D might be TRBD1 (6 bases). V lost 5 bases and J 6 bases, leaving 10 bases between the germline ends. The CDR3 consists of 12 residues. Germline values: CDR1 SGHTA, CDR2 FQGNSA.

This clone was picked up one time. J is TRBJ2-5 and V is TRBV7-9; a weak D match, TRBD2 (6 bases). CDR1 is SEHNR and CDR2 is FQNEAQ in the germline V gene (reference sequence). Trimming pared 3 bases from V and 5 bases from J, leaving 16 bases between. This CDR3 contains 15 residues. The CDR3 reads CASSLEGLSRETQYF. For the CDR3, the DNA is TGTGCCAGCAGCTTGGAGGGGTTATCGCGGGAGACCCAGTACTTC. Looking up the rest from reference TRBV7-9 and TRBJ2-5 gives the full variable domain: DTGVSQNPRHKITKRGQNVTFRCDPISEHNRLYWYRQTLGQGPEFLTYFQNEAQLEKSRLLSDRFSAERPKGSFSTLEIQRTEQGDSAMYLCASSLEGLSRETQYFGPGTRLLVL.

This clone was observed a few times. This chain uses TRBV11-2 with TRBJ2-7, with D possibly matching TRBD1 (5 bases). Trimming removed 1 base from V and 2 bases from J, with 9 bases in between. The CDR3 totals 14 residues. From germline, CDR1 is SGHAT and CDR2 FQNNGV. CDR3 DNA sequence: TGTGCCAGCAGCTTAGGAGACAGCCCCTACGAGCAGTACTTC. This gives the protein CASSLGDSPYEQYF.

The chain couples TRBV24-1 to TRBJ1-1; D remains unclear. CDR1 is KGHDR and CDR2 is SFDVKD in the germline V gene. The V end was cut by 6 bases, the J end by 1 base, with 5 bases between. The CDR3 runs 12 residues. DNA of the CDR3: TGTGCCACCAGTATGAGGAACACTGAAGCTTTCTTT. Amino acids: CATSMRNTEAFF.

The chain has TRBV28 and TRBJ1-1; 7 bases fit TRBD1. Trimming took 4 bases from V and 1 from J; bases not matched to a gene: 9. The germline CDR1 and CDR2 sequences are MDHEN and SYDVKM. The CDR3 loop spans 16 amino acids. CDR3 coding DNA: TGTGCCAGCAGTTCCCCTCTATACAGGGGGAACACTGAAGCTTTCTTT. Residues: CASSSPLYRGNTEAFF. The full variable domain, rest sourced from reference TRBV28 and TRBJ1-1, is DVKVTQSSRYLVKRTGEKVFLECVQDMDHENMFWYRQDPGLGLRLIYFSYDVKMKEKGDIPEGYSVSREKKERFSLILESASTNQTSMYLCASSSPLYRGNTEAFFGQGTRLTVV.

The chain recombines TRBV7-2 with TRBJ1-1, with no clear D. Germline lookup yields CDR1 SGHTA and CDR2 FQGNSA. Trimming removed 10 bases at V and 0 bases at J, with 9 bases between. This CDR3 is 12 amino acids long. The CDR3 region has the DNA TGTGCCACAGGCAGAATGAACACTGAAGCTTTCTTT. Its translation is CATGRMNTEAFF.

The chain carries TRBV30 and TRBJ1-4; 8 bases fit TRBD1. Unmatched junction bases numbered 9, after V lost 1 base and J lost 8 bases. Germline CDR1 and CDR2: GTSNPN and SVGIG (reference sequence). The CDR3 is 15 residues long. The CDR3 coding sequence is TGTGCCTGGAGTGCGAAGACAGGGGTCGGCGAAAAACTGTTTTTT. Its protein is CAWSAKTGVGEKLFF.

The chain uses TRBV5-5 and TRBJ1-1; D possibly corresponds to TRBD1 (6 bases). CDR1 is SGHKS, CDR2 YYEKEE, per germline (reference sequence). The V gene lost 3 bases and the J gene lost 0 bases, with 6 bases spanning the gap. CDR3 size: 13 residues. The CDR3, as DNA: TGTGCCAGCAGCTGGACAGTGAACACTGAAGCTTTCTTT. Protein product: CASSWTVNTEAFF.

The chain couples TRBV7-8 to TRBJ1-1; D gene unclear. Germline CDR1 SGHVS, CDR2 FQNEAQ. V lost 0 bases and J lost 4, with 6 bases in between. The CDR3 loop spans 13 amino acids. The CDR3 region has the DNA TGTGCCAGCAGCTTAGCTTCAGGCACTGAAGCTTTCTTT. This encodes CASSLASGTEAFF.